What follows is one T cell receptor (beta chain) and its context. Its antigen is not identified. These data originate in a study of PD-1 blockade in classical Hodgkin lymphoma. The time point was: newly diagnosed, previously untreated cHL patient sample. Magnetic negative selection was used to purify CD4+ T cells from thawed PBMCs. PBMCs from untreated, newly diagnosed classical Hodgkin lymphoma were comparison samples. This CDR3 region has 15 residues. Germline V gene lookup returns CDR1 SGDLS and CDR2 YYNGEE. Trimming left V 0 bases short and J 2 bases short, with 12 bases between. General study points: Repertoire differences have undefined causes, possibly disease activity or prior therapy. Diminished baseline TCR diversity has been reported in newly diagnosed patients relative to healthy donors.

TCRdb's copy holds only in-frame clones and misses some; the assay was immunoSEQ multiplex PCR. The sample lists 20,000 to 30,000 clones; roughly 89% were seen once. The receptor was isolated from a human donor with classical Hodgkin lymphoma. Sequencing input: CD4+ T cells from blood. V usage is TRBV9 and J usage is TRBJ2-7; maybe TRBD1 (6 bases). For the CDR3, the DNA is TGTGCCAGCAGCGTAGAGTCAGGGGCAACCTACGAGCAGTACTTC. Translated: CASSVESGATYEQYF.